The T cell receptor (beta chain) under discussion was sequenced for a study of T cells expressing NK-cell markers. Whole-study context: Sorted CD3+CD56+NKG2C+, CD3+CD56+NKG2C- and CD3+CD56-NKG2C+ T cells provided the TCR beta repertoires.

The CDR3 is 14 residues long. CDR1 is GTSNPN and CDR2 is SVGIG in the germline V gene (reference sequence). TCRdb re-analyzed the 5' RACE reads; it lists each CDR3 protein once, without DNA. Its table lists roughly 390,000 distinct CDR3 sequences. The TCR was taken from a woman aged 45-65 years in good health. The sequenced material came from blood T cells: a sorted CD56 or NKG2C T cell subset, CD4+ or CD8+ T cells, or bulk PBMC T cells (not recorded which). The chain carries TRBV30 and TRBJ2-5; with no DNA, the TCRdb D assignment of TRBD1 cannot be verified. This chain's CDR3 is CAWSIPGQGETQYF.